This T cell receptor (beta chain) is drawn from a study of CD8+ T cells in alopecia areata. Findings and caveats of the study: Sequencing of scalp tissue also captures the resident alphabeta T cells of normal skin. While patients received tofacitinib, many expanded lesional clones remained present in scalp and blood. The study found TCR sharing across patients less clear than in mice, possibly for HLA reasons.

Noted treatment: oral pan-JAK inhibitor, 5-10 mg twice daily. Cell sorting was applied to PBMCs, and CD4+ and CD8+ T cells were collected. After isolation, RNA underwent reverse transcription to generate cDNA as the sequencing template. The data were produced by immunoSEQ multiplex PCR, yet TCRdb's version contains in-frame clones alone and is incomplete. The sample shows 90,000 to 150,000 clones, 58% of them seen only once. A note on this clone: Antigen unknown.

The CDR3 contains 16 residues. Germline lookup yields CDR1 SQVTM and CDR2 ANQGSEA. Germline trimming cut 3 bases from V and 3 bases from J; bases unmatched to any gene: 10. The sequences come from CD8+ T cells sorted from blood, collected at week 4, from a patient treated with tofacitinib. V usage is TRBV29-1 and J usage is TRBJ2-1; 8 bases agree with TRBD2. This receptor was obtained from a human donor with alopecia areata. CDR3 sequence reads: CSVEGGELAVYNEQFF. The DNA of the CDR3 is TGCAGCGTTGAGGGCGGGGAACTAGCGGTCTACAATGAGCAGTTCTTC.